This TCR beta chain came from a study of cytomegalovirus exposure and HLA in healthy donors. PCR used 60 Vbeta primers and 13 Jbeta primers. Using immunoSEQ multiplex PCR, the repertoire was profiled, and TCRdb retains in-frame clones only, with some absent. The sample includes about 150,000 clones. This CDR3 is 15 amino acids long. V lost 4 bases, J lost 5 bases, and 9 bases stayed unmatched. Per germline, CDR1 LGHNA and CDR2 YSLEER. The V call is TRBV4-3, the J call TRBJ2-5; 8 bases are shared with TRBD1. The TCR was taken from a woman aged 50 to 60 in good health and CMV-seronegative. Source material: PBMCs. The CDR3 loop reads CASSRGAGGSETQYF. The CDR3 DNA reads TGCGCCAGCAGCCGGGGGGCAGGGGGCAGTGAGACCCAGTACTTC.